The clone carrying this TCR beta chain was counted at least ten times. Germline values: CDR1 MNHNS, CDR2 SASEGT. CDR3 length equals 16 residues. With 5 bases clipped from V and 1 base from J, the junction kept 9 bases outside the gene matches. Amplification yielded TCR beta CDR3 regions, with RNA transcripts as the source. Initially, a first-round RT-PCR of the TCR CDR3 employed the HTBI primer set. Each CDR3 protein gets one entry after TCRdb re-called the multiplex PCR reads with MiXCR. The sample includes over 350,000 distinct CDR3 sequences, around 15% of them seen just once. The sample is drawn from a study of T cells in Graves' hyperthyroidism and ophthalmopathy.

Specimen: blood. The clonotype comes from a man aged 50 or older with Graves' ophthalmopathy. The chain uses TRBV6-1 and TRBJ2-3; 7 nucleotides line up with TRBD2. CDR3 bases: TGTGCCAGCAGTACAACAAGGGGAGGGGGCACAGATACGCAGTATTTT. Amino acid sequence: CASSTTRGGGTDTQYF.